This is a list of T cell receptor beta chains from one sample in a study of blood T cell repertoires in COVID-19. The repertoire was sequenced with immunoSEQ multiplex PCR; TCRdb's copy has only in-frame clones and lacks some. The data show approximately 190,000 clones, with roughly 85% seen just once and around a fifth held by the top ten. The sequencing input was peripheral blood. These receptors were taken from a man aged 60 to 69 with active or convalescent COVID-19. Both conserved end residues are part of each CDR3. Each record gives: clone size, D gene, V gene, J gene, CDR3 DNA, CDR3 protein. D genes are given only for firm matches. Clone size is not always given. Where it is, it says once, few, many or a class for expanded clones.

>.|TRBD1|TRBV4-1|TRBJ2-3
TGCGCCAGCAGCCGGGTGGACAGGGGTGATACGCAGTATTTT
CASSRVDRGDTQYF
>.|TRBD1|TRBV5-1|TRBJ2-1
TGCGCCAGCAGCTTGGCCACGGGACAGGTTTACAATGAGCAGTTCTTC
CASSLATGQVYNEQFF
>once|TRBD1|TRBV7-9|TRBJ1-2
TGTGCCAGTGACAGGGGAGAAGATAACTATGGCTACACCTTC
CASDRGEDNYGYTF
>.|.|TRBV3-1/TRBV3-2|TRBJ1-3
TGTGCCAGCAGCCCTCAACAGGGTTTGACGGGAAACACCATATATTTT
CASSPQQGLTGNTIYF
>.|TRBD1|TRBV20-1|TRBJ1-5
TGCAGTGCTAGTGGAGGGACAGGCCCTTCGTCCCAGCATTTT
CSASGGTGPSSQHF
>.|.|TRBV2|TRBJ2-7
TGTGCCAGCAGTTCGCGGGGTCCGGAGTTGAGCGAGCAGTACTTC
CASSSRGPELSEQYF
>.|.|TRBV19|TRBJ1-4
TGTGCCAGTAGGCTGTTGGGGGCGGCTAATGAAAAACTGTTTTTT
CASRLLGAANEKLFF
>.|.|TRBV6-5|TRBJ1-2
TGTGCCAGCAGTTCCCGGCGGGGCTACTATGGCTACACCTTC
CASSSRRGYYGYTF
>once|.|TRBV7-9|TRBJ1-2
TGTGCCAGCAGCTTAGCCCGGGGTTTGAATGGCTACACCTTC
CASSLARGLNGYTF
>.|.|TRBV5-1|TRBJ2-2
TGCGCCAGCAGCTTGGCTGGGTCAGACTTCGCCGGGGAGCTGTTTTTT
CASSLAGSDFAGELFF
>.|.|TRBV11-2|TRBJ1-2
TGTGCCAGCAGCCTACAGTCGAACTATGGCTACACCTTC
CASSLQSNYGYTF
>.|TRBD1|TRBV30|TRBJ2-5
TGTGCCTGGAGTCCTCGGACAGGCCAAGAGACCCAGTACTTC
CAWSPRTGQETQYF
>.|.|TRBV5-5|TRBJ1-1
TGTGCCAGCAGCTTTTCAGGGGTCACTGAAGCTTTCTTT
CASSFSGVTEAFF
>.|TRBD1|TRBV30|TRBJ1-1
TGTGCCTGGAGTGCCCAAGACAGGGGACACACTGAAGCTTTCTTT
CAWSAQDRGHTEAFF
>.|.|TRBV13|TRBJ1-5
TGTGCCAGCAGCTTGAGCGGTGAAAGCAATCAGCCCCAGCATTTT
CASSLSGESNQPQHF
>.|.|TRBV27|TRBJ2-5
TGTGCCAGCAGTCACACATACAGTGAAGAGACCCAGTACTTC
CASSHTYSEETQYF
>many|.|TRBV5-6|TRBJ1-2
TGTGCCAGCAGCCCAAGGAGGGTGGATCATGGCTACACCTTC
CASSPRRVDHGYTF
>.|.|TRBV18|TRBJ1-5
TGTGCCAGCTCACGGCAGGGGAACAATCAGCCCCAGCATTTT
CASSRQGNNQPQHF
>.|TRBD1|TRBV5-5|TRBJ2-7
TGTGCCAGCAGCTACGGGACAGGGCTTAGCTCCTACGAGCAGTACTTC
CASSYGTGLSSYEQYF
>.|.|TRBV9|TRBJ2-3
TGTGCCAGCAGCGTGCAGGGCACAGATACGCAGTATTTT
CASSVQGTDTQYF
>.|.|TRBV10-3|TRBJ1-1
TGTGCCATCAGTGAGTCGAATAAGGCGGGTAAAACTGAAGCTTTCTTT
CAISESNKAGKTEAFF
>.|TRBD2|TRBV5-1|TRBJ2-3
TGCGCCAGCAGCCCCGGGGGGGGCGGAGGCACAGATACGCAGTATTTT
CASSPGGGGGTDTQYF
>.|.|TRBV19|TRBJ2-5
TGTGCCAGTAGTATGGCGGGGGGACAGAGAACCCAGTACTTC
CASSMAGGQRTQYF
>.|.|TRBV9|TRBJ1-4
TGTGCCAGCAGCGTCACAGTCGGAACTAATGAAAAACTGTTTTTT
CASSVTVGTNEKLFF
>.|.|TRBV5-4|TRBJ1-2
TGTGCCAGCAGCCAAAACCAGGGGTTCTATGGCTACACCTTC
CASSQNQGFYGYTF
>.|TRBD1|TRBV12-3/TRBV12-4|TRBJ1-1
TGTGCCAGCAGTAGACAGGGTGGTACTGAAGCTTTCTTT
CASSRQGGTEAFF
>.|.|TRBV5-1|TRBJ1-4
TGCGCCAGCAGCTTGTCCACGGGGAATGAAAAACTGTTTTTT
CASSLSTGNEKLFF
>few|.|TRBV6-5|TRBJ1-2
TGTGCCAGCTCCCGGGGGAGAGTTGGATATGGCTACACCTTC
CASSRGRVGYGYTF
>.|TRBD1|TRBV6-2/TRBV6-3|TRBJ1-2
TGTGCCAGCAGGCCTACAGGGGGTTTTGGCTACACCTTC
CASRPTGGFGYTF
>.|TRBD1|TRBV7-9|TRBJ2-7
TGTGCCAGCAGCTACAACTACAGGGGGAACGAGCAGTACTTC
CASSYNYRGNEQYF
>once|TRBD2|TRBV5-5|TRBJ2-7
TGTGCCAGCAGCCCGACTAGCGGGGGATCCTACGAGCAGTACTTC
CASSPTSGGSYEQYF
>.|TRBD1|TRBV2|TRBJ1-1
TGTGCCAGCAGTGCAGGGGGCACTGAAGCTTTCTTT
CASSAGGTEAFF
>.|.|TRBV9|TRBJ2-1
TGTGCCAGCAGCGCGTCTTACAATGAGCAGTTCTTC
CASSASYNEQFF
>.|.|TRBV10-3|TRBJ2-1
TGTGCCATCAGTGAGGCAAAGAGCTCCTACAATGAGCAGTTCTTC
CAISEAKSSYNEQFF
>.|TRBD1|TRBV6-5|TRBJ1-4
TGTGCCAGCAGCTCTAGGGACAGGGGTGAAAAACTGTTTTTT
CASSSRDRGEKLFF
>.|.|TRBV10-3|TRBJ2-1
TGTGCCATCAGTGCCCAGGGTGGGGATGAGCAGTTCTTC
CAISAQGGDEQFF
>.|.|TRBV19|TRBJ1-1
TGTGCCAGTAGACAACAGGGATGGAAGAGTGCTAGGTGGTCATCTGAAGCTTTCTTT
CASRQQGWKSARWSSEAFF
>.|.|TRBV6-2/TRBV6-3|TRBJ2-7
TGTGCCAGCAGTTACGAAGGAGCAGGGCGCTACGAGCAGTACTTC
CASSYEGAGRYEQYF
>once|.|TRBV29-1|TRBJ2-3
TGCAGCGTTGGTTACCTGGGAGGGGGGAGCACAGATACGCAGTATTTT
CSVGYLGGGSTDTQYF
>.|TRBD1|TRBV19|TRBJ2-5
TGTGCCAGTAGTATGTTCAGGGGGAGATTCAAAGAGACCCAGTACTTC
CASSMFRGRFKETQYF
>.|.|TRBV29-1|TRBJ1-2
TGCAGCGTTGATCGGGGGGCGCAAAGCTATGGCTACACCTTC
CSVDRGAQSYGYTF
>.|.|TRBV6-5|TRBJ1-3
TGTGCCAGCAGTTACTCGAGAGGGTCTGGAAACACCATATATTTT
CASSYSRGSGNTIYF
>.|TRBD1|TRBV3-1/TRBV3-2|TRBJ2-3
TGTGCCAGCAGCCAAGAGTACAGGGGGCGTATAGATACGCAGTATTTT
CASSQEYRGRIDTQYF
>once|.|TRBV3-1/TRBV3-2|TRBJ1-4
TGTGCCAGCAGCCAAGATCCGAGAGGGAATGAAAAACTGTTTTTT
CASSQDPRGNEKLFF
>once|.|TRBV11-2|TRBJ1-1
TGTGCCAGCAGCTTATCGACAGGCAAGAACACTGAAGCTTTCTTT
CASSLSTGKNTEAFF
>.|.|TRBV7-3|TRBJ2-2
TGTGCCAGCAGCTTATACAGGGATAGTGGGGAGCTGTTTTTT
CASSLYRDSGELFF
>.|.|TRBV2|TRBJ1-5
TGTGCCAGCAGTCAGGGGAGGGGAGAAAATCGGCCCCAGCATTTT
CASSQGRGENRPQHF
>few|TRBD1|TRBV28|TRBJ1-2
TGTGCCAGCAGTTTACCCTCGGGACAGCCCTATGGCTACACCTTC
CASSLPSGQPYGYTF
>.|.|TRBV4-1|TRBJ2-1
TGCGCCAGCAGCCCCCTCTCGACAGGCCACAATGAGCAGTTCTTC
CASSPLSTGHNEQFF
>.|.|TRBV4-1|TRBJ1-2
TGCGCCAGCAGCCAAGATTGGCAGGGGCATGGCTACACCTTC
CASSQDWQGHGYTF